A selection of T cell receptor beta chains follows, all from one sample in a study of T cell responses to AZD1222 COVID-19 vaccine. This table comes from immunoSEQ multiplex PCR, and its TCRdb copy is limited to in-frame clones, with some not included. Of 200,000 to 250,000 clones in the sample, under 95% are singletons; the top ten hold over 0.95%. This specimen was peripheral blood, taken on day 0 of MenACWY control vaccination. The receptors derive from an adult in good health. CDR3s include the opening cysteine and the closing phenylalanine or tryptophan. D genes are given only for firm matches.

v_gene: TRBV4-1
d_gene: -
j_gene: TRBJ1-2
CDR3nt: TGCGCCAGCAGCCTAGGGAAATCTCTTTATGGCTACACCTTC
CDR3aa: CASSLGKSLYGYTF

v_gene: TRBV3-1/TRBV3-2
d_gene: -
j_gene: TRBJ2-5
CDR3nt: TGTGCCAGCAGCCCCCAGGGAGCTCACCGGACCCAGTACTTC
CDR3aa: CASSPQGAHRTQYF

v_gene: TRBV7-2
d_gene: -
j_gene: TRBJ1-5
CDR3nt: TGTGCCAGCAGCTTAGGGGGTCAGCCCCAGCATTTT
CDR3aa: CASSLGGQPQHF

v_gene: TRBV10-3
d_gene: -
j_gene: TRBJ1-1
CDR3nt: TGTGCCACCGGGGACTCGGTGAACACTGAAGCTTTCTTT
CDR3aa: CATGDSVNTEAFF

v_gene: TRBV5-1
d_gene: -
j_gene: TRBJ2-2
CDR3nt: TGCGCCAGCAGGGAGGAGAACACCGGGGAGCTGTTTTTT
CDR3aa: CASREENTGELFF

v_gene: TRBV29-1
d_gene: -
j_gene: TRBJ2-6
CDR3nt: TGCAGCGTTGGAGACTCTGGGGCCAACGTCCTGACTTTC
CDR3aa: CSVGDSGANVLTF

v_gene: TRBV5-5
d_gene: TRBD1
j_gene: TRBJ2-7
CDR3nt: TGTGCCAGCAGCCAATCCGGGACAGAGACGGGGGAGCAGTACTTC
CDR3aa: CASSQSGTETGEQYF

v_gene: TRBV28
d_gene: TRBD1
j_gene: TRBJ1-5
CDR3nt: TGTGCCAGCAGTTCGAAAGCAGGGGGCGCGGCGCAGCCCCAGCATTTT
CDR3aa: CASSSKAGGAAQPQHF

v_gene: TRBV18
d_gene: -
j_gene: TRBJ2-3
CDR3nt: TGTGCCAGCTCACCAGATATCCAGACAGATACGCAGTATTTT
CDR3aa: CASSPDIQTDTQYF

v_gene: TRBV25-1
d_gene: -
j_gene: TRBJ1-5
CDR3nt: TGTGCCAGCAGGGGGGGATCGAATCAGCCCCAGCATTTT
CDR3aa: CASRGGSNQPQHF

v_gene: TRBV6-1
d_gene: -
j_gene: TRBJ1-4
CDR3nt: TGTGCCAGCAGTGAAGAATACTGGTTGGCAGGGGATCTTTTT
CDR3aa: CASSEEYWLAGDLF

v_gene: TRBV18
d_gene: -
j_gene: TRBJ1-1
CDR3nt: TGTGCCAGCTCACCAGGCACTGAAGCTTTCTTT
CDR3aa: CASSPGTEAFF

v_gene: TRBV7-2
d_gene: -
j_gene: TRBJ1-4
CDR3nt: TGTGCCAGCAGCCCCTCACAAGCACTTAATGAAAAACTGTTTTTT
CDR3aa: CASSPSQALNEKLFF

v_gene: TRBV19
d_gene: TRBD1
j_gene: TRBJ1-2
CDR3nt: TGTGCCAGTAGTGGACTTGGGACAGGGGACTATGGCTACACCTTC
CDR3aa: CASSGLGTGDYGYTF

v_gene: TRBV12-5
d_gene: -
j_gene: TRBJ1-5
CDR3nt: TGTGCTAGTGGTTTGGTACCGAGTCGACAGGCCTATAGCAATCAGCCCCAGCATTTT
CDR3aa: CASGLVPSRQAYSNQPQHF